These 9 T cell receptor beta chains originate from one sample sequenced in a study of post-analysis software for immune sequencing data. Study-level results: Higher frequency in patients than in controls was seen for about five TRBV segments, with TRBV5-6, TRBV5-1 and TRBV20-1 among them.

Antigen specificity for these receptors is unknown. Built from TCR beta cDNA, the libraries had unique molecular identifiers in them. TCRdb re-called the PCR reads with MiXCR, one entry per CDR3 protein. This table holds about 200,000 distinct CDR3 sequences, roughly 30% found once. Sequenced input: blood. The receptors shown here come from a girl younger than 18 with multiple sclerosis.

This clonotype has just a few counts. J is TRBJ2-7 and V is TRBV7-9; D may be TRBD1 or TRBD2 (5 bases each). V was pared by 6 bases and J by 5 bases, with 20 bases between. The germline V gene has CDR1 SEHNR and CDR2 FQNEAQ (reference sequence). CDR3 size: 15 residues. CDR3: CASRQTGTARNEQYF. CDR3 nucleotide sequence: TGTGCCAGCAGGCAAACCGGGACGGCCAGGAACGAGCAGTACTTC.

Worth noting for this clonotype: A read error may produce the germline difference seen at one junction end. The V and J genes are TRBV12-3 or TRBV12-4 and TRBJ2-3; D is possibly TRBD2 (6 bases). The CDR3 extends over 15 amino acids. The CDR3 loop is CASSPTRWSTDAQYF. Here the CDR3 DNA reads TGTGCCAGCAGTCCGACTAGGTGGAGCACAGATGCGCAGTATTTT.

The rearrangement links TRBV6-1 to TRBJ2-5; D remains ambiguous. The V end lost 9 bases, the J end lost 5 bases, and 13 bases lay between the germline ends. Germline lookup yields CDR1 MNHNS and CDR2 SASEGT. This CDR3 has 12 amino acids. CDR3 loop: CASSLTWETQYF. CDR3 in DNA: TGTGCCAGTTCCCTGACGTGGGAGACCCAGTACTTC.

This clonotype was observed at least ten times. V and J are TRBV20-1 and TRBJ2-7; no reliable D call. Trimming took 2 bases from V and 0 from J, leaving 8 bases between them. Germline V gene data show CDR1 as DFQATT and CDR2 as SNEGSKA (reference sequence). CDR3 size: 13 residues. This CDR3 reads CSARKRTSYEQYF. As DNA, the CDR3 is TGCAGTGCTAGAAAGCGTACCTCCTACGAGCAGTACTTC.

CDR3 sequence: CASSPGRVEQFF. The CDR3, as DNA: TGTGCCAGCAGCCCGGGGAGAGTTGAGCAGTTCTTC. The gene calls are TRBV2 and TRBJ2-1, with D possibly TRBD2 on 5 matching bases. This CDR3 has 12 residues. CDR1 and CDR2 from the germline V gene are SNHLY and FYNNEI. V was cut by 6 bases and J by 9 bases, with 12 bases left in between.

This clonotype came up a few times. The rearrangement uses TRBV2 and TRBJ1-5, with D hard to call. The CDR3 sequence is 15 residues long. V was pared by 2 bases and J by 6 bases, with 14 bases between. Germline V gives CDR1 SNHLY, CDR2 FYNNEI. Here the CDR3 DNA reads TGTGCCAGCAGTGAACGGGGTAGTGGGGTTCAGCCCCAGCATTTT. Its protein product is CASSERGSGVQPQHF.

To note about this clonotype: This may stem from a read error, because a much larger clone lies one nucleotide away. The chain couples TRBV28 to TRBJ2-5, with 11 bases fitting TRBD2. The J call may be in error: the DNA end matches TRBJ2-7 better. The CDR3 contains 15 residues. Germline V lookup: CDR1 MDHEN, CDR2 SYDVKM. The CDR3 is CASSFMTSGAYEQYF. Written as DNA, the CDR3 is TGTGCCAGCAGTTTCATGACTAGCGGGGCTTACGAGCAGTACTTC.

This chain links TRBV14 with TRBJ2-7; D tentatively fits TRBD1 or TRBD2 (6 bases each). CDR3 length equals 13 residues. Germline lookup yields CDR1 SGHDN and CDR2 FVKESK. With 6 bases removed from V and 4 bases from J, the gap between germline ends came to 13 bases. CDR3 amino acids: CASRGRGGYEQYF. CDR3 nucleotides: TGTGCCAGCAGGGGCAGGGGAGGATACGAGCAGTACTTC.

The table lists this clonotype with many counts. V is TRBV20-1 and J is TRBJ1-1; TRBD1 might be the D (5 bases). Trimming shortened V by 3 bases and J by 1 base, and 6 bases separated the two germline ends. This CDR3 region has 12 residues. The germline V gene has CDR1 DFQATT and CDR2 SNEGSKA (reference sequence). The chain's CDR3 is CSARQGNTEAFF. The DNA of the CDR3 is TGCAGTGCTAGGCAGGGGAACACTGAAGCTTTCTTT.